The sequence of this T cell receptor (beta chain) was determined in a study of blood T cell repertoires in COVID-19. As for the study in general: Sites across the United States, Italy and Spain contributed samples from acute and convalescent COVID-19.

Sequencing was performed with immunoSEQ multiplex PCR; in TCRdb, only in-frame clones are kept and a portion is missing. The data show over 110,000 clones, approximately 87% seen once. CDR1 SGHDT and CDR2 YYEEEE come from the germline V gene. CDR3 size: 16 residues. Trimming removed 0 bases at V and 1 base at J, with 11 bases between. Sequenced material: PBMCs or T cells enriched from blood (not recorded which). V is TRBV5-6 and J is TRBJ1-3; D is ambiguous. This TCR derives from a man in his fifties in a cohort exposed to, infected with or recovered from COVID-19 (not recorded which). The CDR3 protein is CASSLGAGNSGNTIYF. CDR3 sequence (DNA): TGTGCCAGCAGCTTGGGCGCGGGCAATTCTGGAAACACCATATATTTT.